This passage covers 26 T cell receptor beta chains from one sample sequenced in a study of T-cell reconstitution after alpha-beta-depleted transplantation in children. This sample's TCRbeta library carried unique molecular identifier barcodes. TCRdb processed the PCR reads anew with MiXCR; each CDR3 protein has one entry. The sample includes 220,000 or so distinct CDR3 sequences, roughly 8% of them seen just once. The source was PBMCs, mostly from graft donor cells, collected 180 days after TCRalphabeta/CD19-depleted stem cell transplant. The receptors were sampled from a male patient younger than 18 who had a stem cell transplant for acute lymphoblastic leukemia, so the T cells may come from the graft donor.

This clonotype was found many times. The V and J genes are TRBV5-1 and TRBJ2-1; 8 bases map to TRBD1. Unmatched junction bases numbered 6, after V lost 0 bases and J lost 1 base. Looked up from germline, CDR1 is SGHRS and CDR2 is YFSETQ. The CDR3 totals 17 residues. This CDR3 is CASSLAGGRSSYNEQFF. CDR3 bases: TGCGCCAGCAGCTTGGCAGGGGGCAGGAGTTCCTACAATGAGCAGTTCTTC. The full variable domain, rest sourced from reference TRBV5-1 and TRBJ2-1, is KAGVTQTPRYLIKTRGQQVTLSCSPISGHRSVSWYQQTPGQGLQFLFEYFSETQRNKGNFPGRFSGRQFSNSRSEMNVSTLELGDSALYLCASSLAGGRSSYNEQFFGPGTRLTVL.

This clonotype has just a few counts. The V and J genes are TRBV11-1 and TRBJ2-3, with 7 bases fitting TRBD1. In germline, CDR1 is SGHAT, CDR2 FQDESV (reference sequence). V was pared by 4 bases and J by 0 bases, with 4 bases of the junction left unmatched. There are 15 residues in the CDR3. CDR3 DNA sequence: TGTGCCAGCAGCTCTCAGGACAGGAGCACAGATACGCAGTATTTT. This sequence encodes CASSSQDRSTDTQYF. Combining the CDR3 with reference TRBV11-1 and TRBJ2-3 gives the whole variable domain EAEVAQSPRYKITEKSQAVAFWCDPISGHATLYWYRQILGQGPELLVQFQDESVVDDSQLPKDRFSAERLKGVDSTLKIQPAELGDSAMYLCASSSQDRSTDTQYFGPGTRLTVL.

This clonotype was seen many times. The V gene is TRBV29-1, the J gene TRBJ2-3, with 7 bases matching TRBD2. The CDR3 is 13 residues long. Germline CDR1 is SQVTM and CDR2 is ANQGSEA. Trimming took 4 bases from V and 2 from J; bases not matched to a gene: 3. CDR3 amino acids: CSVGGTTTDTQYF. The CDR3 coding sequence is TGCAGCGTTGGCGGGACTACCACAGATACGCAGTATTTT.

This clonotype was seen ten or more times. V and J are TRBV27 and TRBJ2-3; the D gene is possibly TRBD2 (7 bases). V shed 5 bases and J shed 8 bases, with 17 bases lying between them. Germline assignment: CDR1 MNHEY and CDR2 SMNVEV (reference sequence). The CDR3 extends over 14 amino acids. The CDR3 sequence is CASSPPSGGGTQYF. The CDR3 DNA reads TGTGCCAGCAGTCCCCCTAGCGGAGGGGGTACGCAGTATTTT.

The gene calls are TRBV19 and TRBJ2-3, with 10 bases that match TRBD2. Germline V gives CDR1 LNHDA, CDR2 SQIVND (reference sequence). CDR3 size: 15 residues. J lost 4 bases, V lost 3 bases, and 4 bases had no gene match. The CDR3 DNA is TGTGCCAGTAGTATTCGAGGACTAGCGGCAGATACGCAGTATTTT. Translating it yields CASSIRGLAADTQYF.

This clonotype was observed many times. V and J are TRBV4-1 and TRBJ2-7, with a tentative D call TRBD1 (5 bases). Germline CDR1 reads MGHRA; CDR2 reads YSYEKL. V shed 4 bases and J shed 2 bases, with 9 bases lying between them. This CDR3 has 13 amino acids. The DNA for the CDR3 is TGCGCCAGCAGCCGTAGGGGTCCCTACGAGCAGTACTTC. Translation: CASSRRGPYEQYF.

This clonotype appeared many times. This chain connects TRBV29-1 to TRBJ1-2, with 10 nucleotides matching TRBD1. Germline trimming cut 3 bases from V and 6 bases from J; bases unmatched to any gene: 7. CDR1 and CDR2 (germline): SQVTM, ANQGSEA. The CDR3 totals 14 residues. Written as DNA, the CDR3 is TGCAGCGTTGATACCGGACAGGGGGGACATGGCTACACCTTC. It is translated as CSVDTGQGGHGYTF.

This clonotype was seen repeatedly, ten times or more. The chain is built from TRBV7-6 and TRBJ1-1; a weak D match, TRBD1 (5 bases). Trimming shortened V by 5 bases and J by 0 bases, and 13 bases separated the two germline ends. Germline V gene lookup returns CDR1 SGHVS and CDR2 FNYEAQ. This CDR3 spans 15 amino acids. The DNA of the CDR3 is TGTGCCAGCAGCCTAGGGACTAACTTGAACACTGAAGCTTTCTTT. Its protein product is CASSLGTNLNTEAFF.

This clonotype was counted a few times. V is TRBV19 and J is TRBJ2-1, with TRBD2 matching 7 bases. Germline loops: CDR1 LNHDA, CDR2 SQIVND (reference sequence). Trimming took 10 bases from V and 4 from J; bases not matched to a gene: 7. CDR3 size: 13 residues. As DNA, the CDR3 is TGTGCCACCGGGGGGAGGGTTTACAATGAGCAGTTCTTC. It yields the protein CATGGRVYNEQFF.

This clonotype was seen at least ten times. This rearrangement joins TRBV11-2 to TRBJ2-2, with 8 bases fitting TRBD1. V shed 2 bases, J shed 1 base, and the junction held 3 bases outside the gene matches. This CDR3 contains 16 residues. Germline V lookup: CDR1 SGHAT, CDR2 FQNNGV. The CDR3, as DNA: TGTGCCAGCAGCTTATTTGACAGGGGGAACACCGGGGAGCTGTTTTTT. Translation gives CASSLFDRGNTGELFF.

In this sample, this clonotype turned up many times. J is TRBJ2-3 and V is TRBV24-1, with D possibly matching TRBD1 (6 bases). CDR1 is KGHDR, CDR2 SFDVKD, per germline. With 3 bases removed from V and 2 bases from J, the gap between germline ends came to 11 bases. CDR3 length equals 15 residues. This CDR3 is CATSDPNRDTDTQYF. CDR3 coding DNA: TGTGCCACCAGTGATCCAAACAGGGACACAGATACGCAGTATTTT.

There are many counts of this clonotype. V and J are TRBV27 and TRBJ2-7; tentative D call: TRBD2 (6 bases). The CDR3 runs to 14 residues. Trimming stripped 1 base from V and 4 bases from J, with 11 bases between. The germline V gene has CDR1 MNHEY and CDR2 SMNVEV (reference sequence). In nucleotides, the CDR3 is TGTGCCAGCAGTTTATTGAGCGGGTCTTACGAGCAGTACTTC. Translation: CASSLLSGSYEQYF.

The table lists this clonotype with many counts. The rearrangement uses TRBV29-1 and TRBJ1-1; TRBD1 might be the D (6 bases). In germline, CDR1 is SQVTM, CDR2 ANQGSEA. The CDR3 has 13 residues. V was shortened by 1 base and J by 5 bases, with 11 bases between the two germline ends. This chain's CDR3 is CSVEGQGSTEAFF. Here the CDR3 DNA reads TGCAGCGTTGAAGGGCAGGGGAGTACTGAAGCTTTCTTT.

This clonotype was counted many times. CDR3 bases: TGTGCCAGCAGCCCAGCTTTGGAAGAGACCCAGTACTTC. It translates to CASSPALEETQYF. The V call is TRBV7-9, the J call TRBJ2-5; D uncertain. V was trimmed by 5 bases and J by 3 bases, leaving 10 bases between them. The CDR3 consists of 13 residues. Per germline, CDR1 SEHNR and CDR2 FQNEAQ (reference sequence). Full variable domain (outside the CDR3, taken from reference TRBV7-9 and TRBJ2-5): DTGVSQNPRHKITKRGQNVTFRCDPISEHNRLYWYRQTLGQGPEFLTYFQNEAQLEKSRLLSDRFSAERPKGSFSTLEIQRTEQGDSAMYLCASSPALEETQYFGPGTRLLVL.

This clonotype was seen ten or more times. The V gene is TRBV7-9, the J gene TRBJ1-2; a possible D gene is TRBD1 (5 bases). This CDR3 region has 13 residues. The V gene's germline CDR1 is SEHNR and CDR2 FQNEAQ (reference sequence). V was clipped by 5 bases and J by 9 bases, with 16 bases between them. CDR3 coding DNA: TGTGCCAGCAGCAGTCCGGGACCTACCCGCTACACCTTC. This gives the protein CASSSPGPTRYTF.

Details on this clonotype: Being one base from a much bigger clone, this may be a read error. Here the CDR3 reads CASSPNDLLYRNQPRHF. CDR3 DNA sequence: TGTGCCAGCAGCCCCAATGACCTTCTCTATCGTAATCAGCCCCGGCATTTT. The genes are TRBV16 and TRBJ1-5; no reliable D call. Germline loops: CDR1 KGHSY, CDR2 FQNENV. This CDR3 has 17 residues.

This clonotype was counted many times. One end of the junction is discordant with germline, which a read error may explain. The CDR3 nucleotides are TGTGCCAGCACTTTATATGCGGGGTCCTACGAGCAGTACTTC. Its translation: CASTLYAGSYEQYF. The chain carries TRBV12-3 or TRBV12-4 and TRBJ2-7, with D tentatively TRBD2 (6 bases). There are 14 residues in the CDR3.

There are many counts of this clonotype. This chain's CDR3 is CASSLRGLAGNTDTQYF. The CDR3 DNA is TGTGCCAGCAGCCTCCGAGGTCTAGCGGGTAACACAGATACGCAGTATTTT. The chain joins TRBV4-2 to TRBJ2-3, with 8 bases aligning to TRBD2. Germline V gene sequence: CDR1 LGHNA, CDR2 YNFKEQ. The CDR3 consists of 17 residues. The ends lost 4 bases at V and 2 bases at J; junction bases unmatched: 11.

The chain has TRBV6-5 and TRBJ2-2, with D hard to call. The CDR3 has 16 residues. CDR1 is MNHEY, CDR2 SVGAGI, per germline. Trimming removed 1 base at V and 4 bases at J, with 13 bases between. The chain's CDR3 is CASSYLYDGFTGELFF. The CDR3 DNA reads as TGTGCCAGCAGTTACTTATACGACGGCTTCACCGGGGAGCTGTTTTTT.

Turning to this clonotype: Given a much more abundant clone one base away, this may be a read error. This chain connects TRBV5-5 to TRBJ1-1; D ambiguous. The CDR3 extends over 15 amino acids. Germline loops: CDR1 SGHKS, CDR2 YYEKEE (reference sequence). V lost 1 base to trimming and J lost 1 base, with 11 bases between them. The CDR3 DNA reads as TGTGCCAGCAGCTTGCGGCTGGGATCGAACACTGAAGCTTTCTTT. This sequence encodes CASSLRLGSNTEAFF.

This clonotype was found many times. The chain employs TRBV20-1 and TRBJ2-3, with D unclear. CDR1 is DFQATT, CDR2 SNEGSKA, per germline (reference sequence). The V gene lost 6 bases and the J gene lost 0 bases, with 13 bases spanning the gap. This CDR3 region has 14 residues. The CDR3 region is CSAVRTVSTDTQYF. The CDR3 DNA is TGCAGTGCAGTACGGACGGTTAGCACAGATACGCAGTATTTT.

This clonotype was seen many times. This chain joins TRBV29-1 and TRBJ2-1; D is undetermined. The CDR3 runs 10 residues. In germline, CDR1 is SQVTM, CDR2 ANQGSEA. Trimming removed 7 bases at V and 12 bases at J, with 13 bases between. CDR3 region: CSARERGQFF. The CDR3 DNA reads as TGCAGCGCTAGAGAGCGCGGGCAGTTCTTC.

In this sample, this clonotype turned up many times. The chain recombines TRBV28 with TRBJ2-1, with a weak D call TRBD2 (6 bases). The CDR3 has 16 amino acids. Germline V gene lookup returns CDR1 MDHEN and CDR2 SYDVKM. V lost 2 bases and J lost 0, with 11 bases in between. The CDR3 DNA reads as TGTGCCAGCAGTTTAGAGGCGACTAGCTCCTACAATGAGCAGTTCTTC. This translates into CASSLEATSSYNEQFF.

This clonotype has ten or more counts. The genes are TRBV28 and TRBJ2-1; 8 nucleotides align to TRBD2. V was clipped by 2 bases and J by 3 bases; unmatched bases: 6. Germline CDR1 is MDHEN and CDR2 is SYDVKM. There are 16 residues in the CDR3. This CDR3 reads CASSLMGLAGYNEQFF. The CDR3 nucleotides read TGTGCCAGCAGTTTAATGGGCCTAGCGGGCTACAATGAGCAGTTCTTC.

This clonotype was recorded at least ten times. The DNA of the CDR3 is TGCAGCGGGATCGGACTGCACAACGAGCAGTACTTC. Its translation is CSGIGLHNEQYF. The chain uses TRBV29-1 and TRBJ2-7, with a tentative D call TRBD2 (5 bases). V shed 7 bases and J shed 5 bases, with 15 bases lying between them. Germline V lookup: CDR1 SQVTM, CDR2 ANQGSEA. The CDR3 spans 12 residues.

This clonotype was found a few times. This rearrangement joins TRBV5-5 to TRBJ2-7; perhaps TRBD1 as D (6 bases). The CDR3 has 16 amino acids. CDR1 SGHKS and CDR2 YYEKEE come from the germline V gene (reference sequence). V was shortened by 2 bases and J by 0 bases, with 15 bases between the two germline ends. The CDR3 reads CASSLTGSSSSYEQYF. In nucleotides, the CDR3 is TGTGCCAGCAGCTTAACAGGGTCCTCTAGCTCCTACGAGCAGTACTTC.